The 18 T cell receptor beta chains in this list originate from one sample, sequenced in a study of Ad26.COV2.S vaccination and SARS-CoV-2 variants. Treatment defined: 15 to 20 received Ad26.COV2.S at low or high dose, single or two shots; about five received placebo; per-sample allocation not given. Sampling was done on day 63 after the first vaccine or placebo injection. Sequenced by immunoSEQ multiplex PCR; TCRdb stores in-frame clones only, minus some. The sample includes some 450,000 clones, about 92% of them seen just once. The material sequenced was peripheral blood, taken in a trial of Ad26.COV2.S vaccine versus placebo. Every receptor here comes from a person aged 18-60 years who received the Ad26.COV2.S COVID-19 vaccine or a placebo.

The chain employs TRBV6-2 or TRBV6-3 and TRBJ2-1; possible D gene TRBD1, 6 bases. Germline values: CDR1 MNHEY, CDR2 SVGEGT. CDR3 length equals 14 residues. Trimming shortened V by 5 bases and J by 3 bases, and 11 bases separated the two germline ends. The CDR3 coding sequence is TGTGCCAGCAGTCACCGGGACAACTACAATGAGCAGTTCTTC. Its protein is CASSHRDNYNEQFF.

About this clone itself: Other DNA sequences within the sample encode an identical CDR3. The CDR3 sequence: CASSLRREGYEQYF. The CDR3 DNA is TGTGCCAGCAGTTTGCGGCGGGAGGGGTACGAGCAGTACTTC. The genes are TRBV27 and TRBJ2-7, with 9 positions matching TRBD2. This CDR3 comprises 14 residues. J was trimmed by 4 bases and V by 3 bases; bases with no gene match: 4. Germline V gene sequence: CDR1 MNHEY, CDR2 SMNVEV (reference sequence).

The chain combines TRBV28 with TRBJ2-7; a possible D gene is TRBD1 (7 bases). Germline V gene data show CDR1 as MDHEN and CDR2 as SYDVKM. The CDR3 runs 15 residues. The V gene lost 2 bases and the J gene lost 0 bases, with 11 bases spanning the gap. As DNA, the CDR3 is TGTGCCAGCAGTTTAGCGGGACAGTTCTCCTACGAGCAGTACTTC. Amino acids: CASSLAGQFSYEQYF.

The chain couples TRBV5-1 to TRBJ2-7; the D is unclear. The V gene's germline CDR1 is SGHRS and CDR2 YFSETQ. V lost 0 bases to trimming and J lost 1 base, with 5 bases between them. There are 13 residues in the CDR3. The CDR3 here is CASSLEWSYEQYF. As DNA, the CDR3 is TGCGCCAGCAGCTTGGAGTGGTCCTACGAGCAGTACTTC.

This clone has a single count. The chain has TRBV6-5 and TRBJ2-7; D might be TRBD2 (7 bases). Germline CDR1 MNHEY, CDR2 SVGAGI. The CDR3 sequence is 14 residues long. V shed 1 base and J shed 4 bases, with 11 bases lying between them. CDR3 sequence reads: CASSYLGGGYEQYF. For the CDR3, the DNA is TGTGCCAGCAGTTACTTGGGAGGGGGTTACGAGCAGTACTTC.

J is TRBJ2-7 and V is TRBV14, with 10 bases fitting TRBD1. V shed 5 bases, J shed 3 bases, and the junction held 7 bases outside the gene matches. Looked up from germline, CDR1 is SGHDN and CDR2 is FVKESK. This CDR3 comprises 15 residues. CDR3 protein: CASSTGTGALYEQYF. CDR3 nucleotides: TGTGCCAGCAGCACCGGGACAGGGGCCCTCTACGAGCAGTACTTC.

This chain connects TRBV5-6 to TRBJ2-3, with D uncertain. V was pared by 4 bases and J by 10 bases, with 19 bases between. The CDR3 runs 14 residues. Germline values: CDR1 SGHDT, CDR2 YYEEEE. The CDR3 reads CASSVSMGEIAQYF. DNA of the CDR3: TGTGCCAGCAGCGTTTCAATGGGCGAGATTGCGCAGTATTTT.

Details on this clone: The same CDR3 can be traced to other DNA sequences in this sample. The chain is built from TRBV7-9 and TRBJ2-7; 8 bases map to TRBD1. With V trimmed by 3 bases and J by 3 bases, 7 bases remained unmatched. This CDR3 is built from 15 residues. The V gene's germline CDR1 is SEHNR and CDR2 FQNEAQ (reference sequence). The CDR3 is CASSLGQGAGYEQYF. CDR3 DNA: TGTGCCAGCAGCTTGGGCCAGGGGGCGGGCTACGAGCAGTACTTC.

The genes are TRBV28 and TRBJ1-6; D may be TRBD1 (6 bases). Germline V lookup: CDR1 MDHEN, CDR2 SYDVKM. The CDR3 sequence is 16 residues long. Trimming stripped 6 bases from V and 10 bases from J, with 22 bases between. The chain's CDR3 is CASSPRGQGRGSPLHF. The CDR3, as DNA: TGTGCCAGCAGCCCCAGGGGCCAGGGAAGAGGGTCACCCCTCCACTTT.

The CDR3 sequence: CASSSRNPGTVANTGELFF. DNA of the CDR3: TGTGCCAGCAGTTCCAGAAATCCCGGGACGGTGGCGAACACCGGGGAGCTGTTTTTT. The chain uses TRBV27 and TRBJ2-2; either TRBD1 or TRBD2 may supply D (5 bases each). V was clipped by 4 bases and J by 0 bases, with 21 bases between them. This CDR3 comprises 19 residues. Germline assignment: CDR1 MNHEY and CDR2 SMNVEV (reference sequence).

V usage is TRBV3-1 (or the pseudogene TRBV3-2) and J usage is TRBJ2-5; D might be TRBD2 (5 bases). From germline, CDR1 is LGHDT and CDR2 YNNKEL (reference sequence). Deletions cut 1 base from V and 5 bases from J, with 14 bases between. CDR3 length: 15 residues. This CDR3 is CASSQVLAVWETQYF. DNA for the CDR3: TGTGCCAGCAGCCAAGTGCTAGCTGTGTGGGAGACCCAGTACTTC.

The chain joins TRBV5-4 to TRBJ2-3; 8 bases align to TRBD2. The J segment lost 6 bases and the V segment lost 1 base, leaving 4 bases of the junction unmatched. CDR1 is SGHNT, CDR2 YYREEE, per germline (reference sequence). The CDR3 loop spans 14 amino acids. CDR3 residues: CASSLRLAGDTQYF. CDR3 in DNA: TGTGCCAGCAGCTTGAGGTTAGCGGGGGATACGCAGTATTTT. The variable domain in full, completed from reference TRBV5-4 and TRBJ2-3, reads ETGVTQSPTHLIKTRGQQVTLRCSSQSGHNTVSWYQQALGQGPQFIFQYYREEENGRGNFPPRFSGLQFPNYSSELNVNALELDDSALYLCASSLRLAGDTQYFGPGTRLTVL.

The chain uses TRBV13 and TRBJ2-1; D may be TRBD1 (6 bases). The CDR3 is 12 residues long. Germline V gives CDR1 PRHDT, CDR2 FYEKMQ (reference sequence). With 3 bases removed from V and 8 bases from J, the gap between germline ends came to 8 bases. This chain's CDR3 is CASSFGGHEQFF. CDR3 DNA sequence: TGTGCCAGCAGCTTTGGGGGCCATGAGCAGTTCTTC.

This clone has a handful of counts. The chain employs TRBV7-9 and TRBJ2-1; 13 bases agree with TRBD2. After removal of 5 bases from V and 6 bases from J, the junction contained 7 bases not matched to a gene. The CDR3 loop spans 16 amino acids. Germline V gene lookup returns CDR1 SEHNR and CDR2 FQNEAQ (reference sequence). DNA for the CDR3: TGTGCCAGCAGCACAAGGACTAGCGGGAGAGCCAATGAGCAGTTCTTC. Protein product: CASSTRTSGRANEQFF.

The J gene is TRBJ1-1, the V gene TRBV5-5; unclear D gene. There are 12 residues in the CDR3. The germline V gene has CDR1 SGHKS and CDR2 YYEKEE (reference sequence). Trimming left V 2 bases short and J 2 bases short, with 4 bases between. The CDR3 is CASSFPNTEAFF. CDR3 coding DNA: TGTGCCAGCAGCTTCCCAAACACTGAAGCTTTCTTT. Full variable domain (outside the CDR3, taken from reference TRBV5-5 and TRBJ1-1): DAGVTQSPTHLIKTRGQQVTLRCSPISGHKSVSWYQQVLGQGPQFIFQYYEKEERGRGNFPDRFSARQFPNYSSELNVNALLLGDSALYLCASSFPNTEAFFGQGTRLTVV.

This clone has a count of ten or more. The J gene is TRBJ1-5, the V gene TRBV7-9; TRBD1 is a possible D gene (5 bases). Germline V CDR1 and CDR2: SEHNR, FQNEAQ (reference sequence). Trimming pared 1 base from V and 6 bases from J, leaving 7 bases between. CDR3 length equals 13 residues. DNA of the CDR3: TGTGCCAGCAGCTTAGAGAGGGGTCAGCCCCAGCATTTT. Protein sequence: CASSLERGQPQHF.

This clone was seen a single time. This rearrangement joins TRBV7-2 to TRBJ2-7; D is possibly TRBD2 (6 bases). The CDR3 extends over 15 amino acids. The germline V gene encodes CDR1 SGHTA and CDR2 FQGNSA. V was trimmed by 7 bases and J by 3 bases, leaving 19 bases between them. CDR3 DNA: TGTGCCAGCAACCCGGGAGTAGCGGCGAACTACGAGCAGTACTTC. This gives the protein CASNPGVAANYEQYF.

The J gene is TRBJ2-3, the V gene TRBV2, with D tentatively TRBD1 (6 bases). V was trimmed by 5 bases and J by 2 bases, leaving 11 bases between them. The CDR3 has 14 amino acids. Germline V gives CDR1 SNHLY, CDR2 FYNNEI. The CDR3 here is CASSSAGDTDTQYF. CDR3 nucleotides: TGTGCCAGCAGTAGTGCAGGGGACACAGATACGCAGTATTTT.